The 26 T cell receptor beta chains below come from one sample, sequenced in a study of shared clonotypes between healthy human individuals. The table came from immunoSEQ multiplex PCR; TCRdb's copy has only in-frame clones and leaves some out. The profile shows hundreds of thousands of clones, roughly 72% of them singletons. Sequencing used memory CD4+ T cells sorted from blood. As to subset: CD45RA-negative fraction. The receptors come from a woman in her twenties or thirties in good health.

This chain links TRBV19 with TRBJ2-3; TRBD2 is a possible D gene (5 bases). The ends were cut back, 2 bases at V and 6 bases at J, with 9 bases in the middle. The CDR3 contains 13 residues. CDR1 and CDR2 (germline): LNHDA, SQIVND (reference sequence). CDR3 residues: CASSIPGIDTQYF. For the CDR3, the DNA is TGTGCCAGTAGTATACCCGGGATTGATACGCAGTATTTT. The entire variable domain, with the rest obtained from reference TRBV19 and TRBJ2-3, is as follows: DGGITQSPKYLFRKEGQNVTLSCEQNLNHDAMYWYRQDPGQGLRLIYYSQIVNDFQKGDIAEGYSVSREKKESFPLTVTSAQKNPTAFYLCASSIPGIDTQYFGPGTRLTVL.

The rearrangement links TRBV5-1 to TRBJ2-5; D might be TRBD2 (6 bases). The CDR3 spans 15 residues. The germline CDR1 and CDR2 sequences are SGHRS and YFSETQ. V was shortened by 3 bases and J by 3 bases, with 15 bases between the two germline ends. Here the CDR3 reads CASSYGTGGEETQYF. DNA of the CDR3: TGCGCCAGCAGCTACGGGACTGGGGGTGAAGAGACCCAGTACTTC.

This chain joins TRBV19 and TRBJ2-5, with D possibly being TRBD1 (6 bases). Germline CDR1 is LNHDA and CDR2 is SQIVND (reference sequence). The length of the CDR3 is 15 residues. Trimming left V 4 bases short and J 1 base short, with 13 bases between. The DNA for the CDR3 is TGTGCCAGTAGTAACACGCGGACAGCCCAAGAGACCCAGTACTTC. It encodes CASSNTRTAQETQYF.

CDR3 in amino acids: CASSPATSGRAITDTQYF. CDR3 sequence (DNA): TGTGCCAGCAGCCCAGCGACTAGCGGGAGGGCCATCACAGATACGCAGTATTTT. The V gene is TRBV5-4, the J gene TRBJ2-3, with TRBD2 matching over 14 bases. This CDR3 has 18 amino acids. V dropped 4 bases and J dropped 2; count of bases not matched to a gene: 9. The germline V gene encodes CDR1 SGHNT and CDR2 YYREEE (reference sequence). Full variable domain (outside the CDR3, taken from reference TRBV5-4 and TRBJ2-3): ETGVTQSPTHLIKTRGQQVTLRCSSQSGHNTVSWYQQALGQGPQFIFQYYREEENGRGNFPPRFSGLQFPNYSSELNVNALELDDSALYLCASSPATSGRAITDTQYFGPGTRLTVL.

The chain combines TRBV11-1 with TRBJ1-3; D gene uncertain. V lost 5 bases to trimming and J lost 0 bases, with 8 bases between them. Germline assignment: CDR1 SGHAT and CDR2 FQDESV (reference sequence). The CDR3 spans 14 residues. The CDR3, as DNA: TGTGCCAGCAGCGTTTGGTTCTCTGGAAACACCATATATTTT. Amino acids: CASSVWFSGNTIYF.

This clone was found once. This chain connects TRBV4-1 to TRBJ1-3; 7 bases are shared with TRBD1. Germline V CDR1 and CDR2: MGHRA, YSYEKL. Losses at the gene ends were 1 base for V and 0 bases for J; bases not matched to a gene: 6. This CDR3 contains 17 residues. The CDR3 region is CASSQVGQVLSGNTIYF. The DNA of the CDR3 is TGCGCCAGCAGCCAAGTCGGACAGGTCCTCTCTGGAAACACCATATATTTT.

V is TRBV18 and J is TRBJ2-7; TRBD1 might be the D (5 bases). CDR3 length: 16 amino acids. Germline V gene data show CDR1 as KGHSH and CDR2 as LQKENI. V was pared by 3 bases and J by 0 bases, with 15 bases between. The chain's CDR3 is CASSPFGAAGSYEQYF. Here the CDR3 DNA reads TGTGCCAGCTCACCTTTTGGGGCGGCCGGCTCCTACGAGCAGTACTTC.

In regard to this clone: Different DNA sequences within this sample yield the same CDR3. The chain recombines TRBV6-5 with TRBJ2-7; D possibly corresponds to TRBD1 (5 bases). V dropped 5 bases and J dropped 6 bases, with 17 bases sitting between them. Germline V gene sequence: CDR1 MNHEY, CDR2 SVGAGI. The CDR3 has 14 residues. The DNA for the CDR3 is TGTGCCAGCAGTCTCCCCCAGGGTCGCGGCGAGCAGTACTTC. Residues: CASSLPQGRGEQYF.

The chain combines TRBV30 with TRBJ1-3; D is undetermined. The CDR3 has 13 residues. The germline V gene encodes CDR1 GTSNPN and CDR2 SVGIG (reference sequence). Trimming removed 2 bases from V and 2 bases from J, with 7 bases in between. The CDR3 reads CAWSRLTGNTIYF. The DNA for the CDR3 is TGTGCCTGGAGTCGGTTAACTGGAAACACCATATATTTT.

This clone was seen repeatedly, ten times or more. V gene TRBV29-1 combines with J gene TRBJ1-1; 8 bases fit TRBD1. The CDR3 runs to 11 residues. J lost 10 bases, V lost 5 bases, and 6 bases had no gene match. The germline V gene has CDR1 SQVTM and CDR2 ANQGSEA. The CDR3: CSVRTGWGAFF. DNA of the CDR3: TGCAGCGTTCGGACAGGGTGGGGAGCTTTCTTT.

In its sample, this clone was seen a few times. The J gene is TRBJ1-1, the V gene TRBV5-1; D unclear. Germline V CDR1 and CDR2: SGHRS, YFSETQ. The length of the CDR3 is 14 residues. V lost 0 bases, J lost 1 base, and 7 bases lay in between. CDR3 sequence reads: CASSLEGPNTEAFF. The DNA for the CDR3 is TGCGCCAGCAGCTTGGAGGGCCCGAACACTGAAGCTTTCTTT.

The chain couples TRBV11-3 to TRBJ2-3; TRBD2 might be the D (5 bases). The ends were cut back, 4 bases at V and 1 base at J, with 12 bases in the middle. Germline CDR1 reads SGHNT; CDR2 reads YENEEA. The CDR3 loop spans 15 amino acids. The CDR3, as DNA: TGTGCCAGCAGCTCCGGACTTGAAGGCACAGATACGCAGTATTTT. Encoded protein: CASSSGLEGTDTQYF. Together with reference TRBV11-3 and TRBJ2-3, the CDR3 gives the full variable domain: EAGVVQSPRYKIIEKKQPVAFWCNPISGHNTLYWYLQNLGQGPELLIRYENEEAVDDSQLPKDRFSAERLKGVDSTLKIQPAELGDSAVYLCASSSGLEGTDTQYFGPGTRLTVL.

V is TRBV2 and J is TRBJ2-1; the match to TRBD2 covers 7 bases. V lost 1 base, J lost 5 bases, and 5 bases stayed unmatched. Germline V gives CDR1 SNHLY, CDR2 FYNNEI. The CDR3 contains 15 residues. CDR3 coding DNA: TGTGCCAGCAGTGAAGAAGCGGGAACCAACAATGAGCAGTTCTTC. Translation: CASSEEAGTNNEQFF.

This clone was detected only a few times. This chain joins TRBV28 and TRBJ2-2; D is ambiguous. With 3 bases removed from V and 5 bases from J, the gap between germline ends came to 7 bases. The CDR3 spans 13 residues. Germline lookup yields CDR1 MDHEN and CDR2 SYDVKM. CDR3 in amino acids: CASSLGRTGELFF. The CDR3 DNA is TGTGCCAGCAGTTTGGGTAGGACCGGGGAGCTGTTTTTT.

The gene calls are TRBV18 and TRBJ2-7; D remains unclear. Germline lookup yields CDR1 KGHSH and CDR2 LQKENI. The CDR3 consists of 14 residues. Trimming cost V 6 bases and J 4 bases, with 16 bases left between them. For the CDR3, the DNA is TGTGCCAGCTCCCCCCGTAGGGAAGCGTACGAGCAGTACTTC. Translating gives CASSPRREAYEQYF.

The chain is built from TRBV19 and TRBJ1-4; unclear D gene. The CDR3 has 17 amino acids. With 7 bases removed from V and 0 bases from J, the gap between germline ends came to 18 bases. The germline V gene encodes CDR1 LNHDA and CDR2 SQIVND (reference sequence). The CDR3 nucleotides are TGTGCCAGTAACGACCCCAACGGACGGACAACTAATGAAAAACTGTTTTTT. Its translation is CASNDPNGRTTNEKLFF.

The V and J genes are TRBV27 and TRBJ2-7, with 9 bases lining up with TRBD1. CDR1 MNHEY and CDR2 SMNVEV come from the germline V gene (reference sequence). The ends lost 5 bases at V and 5 bases at J; junction bases unmatched: 7. The CDR3 contains 14 residues. DNA for the CDR3: TGTGCCAGCAGTAGGACAGGGGAGGTACACGAGCAGTACTTC. Translated, it gives CASSRTGEVHEQYF.

The chain uses TRBV23-1 and TRBJ2-7; 11 bases match TRBD2. TRBV23-1 carries the ORF label, with uncertain function. This CDR3 has 18 residues. V shed 8 bases and J 1 base; nucleotides not matched to a gene: 16. The CDR3 region has the DNA TGCGCCAGCGGAAACCGGGGACTAGCGGTGCCAAGTTCCTACGAGCAGTACTTC. Its translation is CASGNRGLAVPSSYEQYF.

The CDR3 spells CASSPYRRESNEQFF. The CDR3, as DNA: TGTGCCAGCAGCCCTTACCGCCGGGAGTCCAATGAGCAGTTCTTC. The chain links TRBV5-4 to TRBJ2-1; D might be TRBD2 (6 bases). CDR1 and CDR2 (germline): SGHNT, YYREEE (reference sequence). CDR3 length: 15 amino acids. V was pared by 4 bases and J by 6 bases, with 17 bases between.

The genes are TRBV29-1 and TRBJ2-7; D unclear. This CDR3 is built from 17 residues. Trimming pared 7 bases from V and 3 bases from J, leaving 28 bases between. Per germline, CDR1 SQVTM and CDR2 ANQGSEA. Here the CDR3 reads CSATPGPGRRNIYEQYF. The CDR3 DNA sequence: TGCAGCGCCACCCCCGGACCCGGCCGTAGGAATATCTACGAGCAGTACTTC.

This clone was counted many times. The chain couples TRBV29-1 to TRBJ1-2, with D possibly matching TRBD1 (6 bases). The CDR3 loop spans 12 amino acids. Trimming pared 0 bases from V and 14 bases from J, leaving 16 bases between. Germline-derived CDR1 and CDR2 are SQVTM and ANQGSEA. CDR3 residues: CSVEDGGTKRTF. CDR3 bases: TGCAGCGTTGAAGATGGTGGGACAAAAAGGACCTTC.

This chain links TRBV29-1 with TRBJ2-5; possibly TRBD1 for D (6 bases). The CDR3 sequence is 13 residues long. The germline V gene has CDR1 SQVTM and CDR2 ANQGSEA. Trimming removed 3 bases at V and 5 bases at J, with 13 bases between. DNA of the CDR3: TGCAGCGTTGATTTGGGGGCAGGGGAGACCCAGTACTTC. The encoded protein is CSVDLGAGETQYF.

V gene TRBV6-6 combines with J gene TRBJ2-7, with 7 bases lining up with TRBD1. Germline trimming cut 5 bases from V and 2 bases from J; bases unmatched to any gene: 3. CDR1 is MNHNY and CDR2 is SVGAGI in the germline V gene (reference sequence). The CDR3 loop spans 13 amino acids. The CDR3 loop is CASSDGTAYEQYF. In DNA, the CDR3 is TGTGCCAGCAGTGACGGGACAGCCTACGAGCAGTACTTC.

This clone was counted at least ten times. The chain has TRBV29-1 and TRBJ2-7, with D possibly called TRBD1 or TRBD2 (5 bases each). This CDR3 has 13 amino acids. V lost 4 bases and J lost 0, with 10 bases in between. Germline V gene data show CDR1 as SQVTM and CDR2 as ANQGSEA. Written as DNA, the CDR3 is TGCAGCGTTGCCGGGGCGGGCTCCTACGAGCAGTACTTC. It specifies CSVAGAGSYEQYF.

The J gene is TRBJ2-2, the V gene TRBV7-2; D is unclear. V shed 2 bases and J shed 3 bases, with 10 bases lying between them. The length of the CDR3 is 15 residues. CDR1 is SGHTA, CDR2 FQGNSA, per germline. CDR3 in DNA: TGTGCCAGCAGCTTAAGGACGGCCGACACCGGGGAGCTGTTTTTT. Amino acid sequence: CASSLRTADTGELFF.

The rearrangement uses TRBV5-4 and TRBJ2-7, with TRBD2 as a possible D gene (6 bases). Between the trimmed V and J ends, which lost 0 bases and 2 bases, there was a span of 12 bases. Germline V gives CDR1 SGHNT, CDR2 YYREEE (reference sequence). The CDR3 has 15 residues. CDR3 sequence reads: CASSLAGLGAYEQYF. CDR3 nucleotides: TGTGCCAGCAGCTTGGCGGGACTGGGTGCCTACGAGCAGTACTTC.